Following are 11 T cell receptor beta chains from one sample sequenced in a study of OX40 agonist ivuxolimab in advanced cancers. Library prep was done by the immunoSEQ multiplex PCR assay. TCRdb limited this immuneACCESS table to in-frame rearrangements with V and J called. A share of clones is missing; checked studies link under half to unresolved V genes, and the rest is unexplained. This sample is represented by nearly 110,000 clones; 90% of them were singletons. The ten most abundant clones make up roughly 0.5% of the sample. The material sequenced was CD4+ or CD8+ T cells sorted from blood, taken in a trial of the OX40 agonist ivuxolimab. Receptor source: an adult with an advanced solid tumor such as melanoma, head and neck, liver or kidney cancer.

The chain recombines TRBV13 with TRBJ1-2; D might be TRBD1 (6 bases). Per germline, CDR1 PRHDT and CDR2 FYEKMQ (reference sequence). CDR3 length: 15 residues. The V end was cut by 2 bases, the J end by 9 bases, with 19 bases between. The CDR3 region has the DNA TGTGCCAGCAGCTTAAGGGGGGGATACACCCGCCGCTACACCTTC. Amino acids: CASSLRGGYTRRYTF.

CDR3 residues: CASSIGDRMNTEAFF. In DNA, the CDR3 is TGTGCCAGTAGTATAGGGGACAGGATGAACACTGAAGCTTTCTTT. The chain carries TRBV19 and TRBJ1-1; the match to TRBD1 covers 8 bases. CDR1 and CDR2 (germline): LNHDA, SQIVND (reference sequence). CDR3 length: 15 amino acids. V lost 1 base and J lost 0; bases outside the gene matches: 1.

The CDR3: CASSIGPTSTDTQYF. The CDR3 DNA follows: TGCGCCAGCAGCATTGGCCCTACTAGCACAGATACGCAGTATTTT. This chain uses TRBV5-1 with TRBJ2-3; unclear D gene. CDR1 is SGHRS, CDR2 YFSETQ, per germline. The CDR3 extends over 15 amino acids. The V end was cut by 4 bases, the J end by 0 bases, with 12 bases between. Using reference TRBV5-1 and TRBJ2-3 for the parts outside the CDR3, the full variable domain is KAGVTQTPRYLIKTRGQQVTLSCSPISGHRSVSWYQQTPGQGLQFLFEYFSETQRNKGNFPGRFSGRQFSNSRSEMNVSTLELGDSALYLCASSIGPTSTDTQYFGPGTRLTVL.

This clone occurred once. The V gene is TRBV11-2, the J gene TRBJ1-1, with 7 bases matching TRBD1. The germline gives CDR1 SGHAT, CDR2 FQNNGV. The CDR3 has 17 residues. V shed 4 bases and J 6 bases; nucleotides not matched to a gene: 17. The CDR3 loop is CASSSPGQRLSRPEAFF. The CDR3 coding sequence is TGTGCCAGCAGCTCCCCGGGACAGAGGTTGAGTCGCCCTGAAGCTTTCTTT.

This clone was counted between two and nine times. The DNA of the CDR3 is TGTGCCAGCAGTTACCAGGGGGCTAATTCACCCCTCCACTTT. It codes for CASSYQGANSPLHF. This chain connects TRBV6-5 to TRBJ1-6, with 8 positions matching TRBD1. Trimming at V came to 2 bases and at J to 6 bases, leaving 0 bases not matched to a gene. Germline loops: CDR1 MNHEY, CDR2 SVGAGI. CDR3 length equals 14 residues.

The genes are TRBV14 and TRBJ2-1; D may be TRBD2 (5 bases). Germline V lookup: CDR1 SGHDN, CDR2 FVKESK. The germline V and J ends were trimmed by 1 base and 1 base, with 11 bases remaining between them. The CDR3 has 16 amino acids. The CDR3 sequence: CASSQAGWESYNEQFF. The CDR3, as DNA: TGTGCCAGCAGCCAAGCGGGGTGGGAGTCCTACAATGAGCAGTTCTTC.

The J gene is TRBJ2-5, the V gene TRBV6-6; D call uncertain. The ends were cut back, 0 bases at V and 1 base at J, with 6 bases in the middle. This CDR3 region has 14 residues. In germline, CDR1 is MNHNY, CDR2 SVGAGI (reference sequence). The CDR3 protein is CASSYSQLQETQYF. The CDR3 region has the DNA TGTGCCAGCAGTTACTCACAACTCCAAGAGACCCAGTACTTC.

The chain combines TRBV5-1 with TRBJ2-3, with TRBD2 identical over 10 bases. The CDR3 loop spans 15 amino acids. CDR1 is SGHRS and CDR2 is YFSETQ in the germline V gene. The junction had 4 bases not matched to a gene; V was cut back by 3 bases and J by 3 bases. CDR3 sequence reads: CASSSLAGLTDTQYF. CDR3 nucleotide sequence: TGCGCCAGCAGCTCACTAGCGGGGCTAACAGATACGCAGTATTTT.

The chain couples TRBV7-2 to TRBJ1-1, with D perhaps matching TRBD1 (5 bases). Per the germline V gene, CDR1 is SGHTA and CDR2 is FQGNSA. The germline V and J ends were trimmed by 4 bases and 1 base, with 10 bases remaining between them. The CDR3 extends over 14 amino acids. In DNA, the CDR3 is TGTGCCAGCAGCTGGACAATGCGGAACACTGAAGCTTTCTTT. Translation: CASSWTMRNTEAFF. Together with reference TRBV7-2 and TRBJ1-1, the CDR3 gives the full variable domain: GAGVSQSPSNKVTEKGKDVELRCDPISGHTALYWYRQSLGQGLEFLIYFQGNSAPDKSGLPSDRFSAERTGGSVSTLTIQRTQQEDSAVYLCASSWTMRNTEAFFGQGTRLTVV.

The chain carries TRBV28 and TRBJ2-1; 8 nucleotides align to TRBD2. Trimming cost V 3 bases and J 7 bases; bases outside gene matches: 5. Germline lookup yields CDR1 MDHEN and CDR2 SYDVKM. The length of the CDR3 is 14 residues. CDR3 in DNA: TGTGCCAGCAGTTTTCGGGGGGGTAGTAATGAGCAGTTCTTC. This gives the protein CASSFRGGSNEQFF.

This clone was seen only once. The chain links TRBV12-5 to TRBJ2-7; D is possibly TRBD2 (5 bases). Looked up from germline, CDR1 is LGHNT and CDR2 is FRNRAP. CDR3 length: 12 amino acids. The CDR3, as DNA: TGTGCCGGTTTCCGGGGTGCCCACGAGCAGTACTTC. Protein product: CAGFRGAHEQYF.